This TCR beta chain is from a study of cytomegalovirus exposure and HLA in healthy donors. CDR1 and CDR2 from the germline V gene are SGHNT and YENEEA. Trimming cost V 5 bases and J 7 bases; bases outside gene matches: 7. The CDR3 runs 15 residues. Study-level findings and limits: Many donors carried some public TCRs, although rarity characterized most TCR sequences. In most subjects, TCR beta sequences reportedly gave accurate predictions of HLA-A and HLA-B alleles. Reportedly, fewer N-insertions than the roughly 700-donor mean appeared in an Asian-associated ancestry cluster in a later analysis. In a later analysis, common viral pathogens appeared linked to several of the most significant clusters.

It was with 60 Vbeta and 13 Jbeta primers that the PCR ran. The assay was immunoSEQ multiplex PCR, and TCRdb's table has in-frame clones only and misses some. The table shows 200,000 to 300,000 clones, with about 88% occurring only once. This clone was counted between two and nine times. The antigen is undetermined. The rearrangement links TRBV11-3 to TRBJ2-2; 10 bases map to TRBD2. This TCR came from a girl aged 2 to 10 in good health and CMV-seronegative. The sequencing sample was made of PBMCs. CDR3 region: CASSRLAGGRGELFF. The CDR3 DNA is TGTGCCAGCAGCCGATTAGCGGGGGGCCGCGGGGAGCTGTTTTTT.